This TCR beta chain was sequenced during a study of blood T cell repertoires in COVID-19. Study overall: Acute and convalescent COVID-19 samples came from the United States, Italy and Spain. Nucleic acid was either cDNA or gDNA, and it came from T cells, B-cell-depleted T cells, or PBMCs.

As processed by the authors: Nucleated cell counts were estimated from reference gene primer amplification. The protocol was immunoSEQ multiplex PCR, while the TCRdb copy is restricted to in-frame clones and leaves out a portion. Clone size and V and J calls were adopted from that table, with D and trimming inferred from the DNA. Of some 80,000 clones detected, around nine tenths appear once; the ten largest clones hold 4.9%. Germline trimming cut 3 bases from V and 5 bases from J; bases unmatched to any gene: 8. The germline V gene encodes CDR1 KGHSH and CDR2 LQKENI. The CDR3 consists of 16 residues.

The rearrangement uses TRBV18 and TRBJ2-1; 9 nucleotides match TRBD1. The sample comprised peripheral blood. This receptor was identified in a man aged 50-60 years with active or convalescent COVID-19. CDR3 loop: CASSPQTGGGNNEQFF. DNA for the CDR3: TGTGCCAGCTCACCGCAGACAGGGGGTGGAAACAATGAGCAGTTCTTC.